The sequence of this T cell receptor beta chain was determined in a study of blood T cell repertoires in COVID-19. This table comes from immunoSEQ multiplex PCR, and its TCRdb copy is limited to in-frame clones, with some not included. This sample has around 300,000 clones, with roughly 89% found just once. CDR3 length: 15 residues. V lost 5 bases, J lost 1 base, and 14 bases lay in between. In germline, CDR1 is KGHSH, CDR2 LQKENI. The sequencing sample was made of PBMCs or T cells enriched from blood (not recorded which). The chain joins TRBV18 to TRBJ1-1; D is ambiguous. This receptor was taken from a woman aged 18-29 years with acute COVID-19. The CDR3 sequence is CASSSYTGKNTEAFF. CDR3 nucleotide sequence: TGTGCCAGCTCATCATATACCGGGAAGAACACTGAAGCTTTCTTT.